This TCR beta chain was sequenced in a study of shared clonotypes between healthy human individuals. This CDR3 has 15 residues. CDR1 and CDR2 from the germline V gene are MGHRA and YSYEKL. Trimming cost V 3 bases and J 4 bases; bases outside gene matches: 8. Produced via immunoSEQ multiplex PCR; TCRdb's table is partial and in-frame only. The sample records about 2.4 million clones, 90% to 95% being singletons. The chain is built from TRBV4-1 and TRBJ2-5, with TRBD2 identical over 7 bases. This clonotype was obtained from a man aged 18 to 30 in good health. Some clones in this sample may be carry-over from other donors' samples. The specimen sequenced was naive CD4+ T cells from PBMCs. The subset is: CD45RA+ positively selected. The CDR3: CASSQGLRRAETQYF. The CDR3 bases are TGCGCCAGCAGCCAGGGACTACGGAGGGCAGAGACCCAGTACTTC.